This TCR beta chain derives from a study of control samples from healthy donors and cancer patients. The V and J ends lost 3 bases and 3 bases respectively, with 15 bases between them. This CDR3 region has 16 residues. Germline V gives CDR1 GTSNPN, CDR2 SVGIG (reference sequence). Measured with immunoSEQ multiplex PCR; TCRdb has only the in-frame clones, and not every one. The sample includes over 100,000 clones, roughly 90% of them seen just once. Specimen: blood. The chain employs TRBV30 and TRBJ2-6; D not certain. The origin of this receptor is a woman between 45 and 60 years old in good health. CDR3 coding DNA: TGTGCCTGGAGGGCAGGCACCCCACTTGGGGCCAACGTCCTGACTTTC. Translation gives CAWRAGTPLGANVLTF.